These T cell receptor beta chains were read from a single sample in a study of cytomegalovirus exposure and HLA in healthy donors. This table comes from immunoSEQ multiplex PCR, and its TCRdb copy is limited to in-frame clones, with some not included. The data contain under 200,000 clones, around 75% of them singletons. Sequencing was done on a sample of PBMCs. The receptor source for this set is a woman in her 40s in good health and CMV-seropositive. Each CDR3 is given with its conserved first and last residue. The D gene is left open where the match is weak. Clone size is stated in some rows and not others, as once, few, many or a class when expanded.

d_call: NA; j_call: TRBJ1-2; v_call: TRBV5-5; clone_size: once; cdr3_nt: TGTGCCAGCAGCTTGAGAGGTCCCTATGGCTACACCTTC; cdr3_aa: CASSLRGPYGYTF
d_call: NA; j_call: TRBJ2-7; v_call: TRBV13; clone_size: NA; cdr3_nt: TGTGCCAGCAGCCTCAGACAGAGAACCTCCTACGAGCAGTACTTC; cdr3_aa: CASSLRQRTSYEQYF
d_call: NA; j_call: TRBJ1-5; v_call: TRBV6-6; clone_size: NA; cdr3_nt: TGTGCCAGCAGCGACTTTGGCCAGCCCCAGCATTTT; cdr3_aa: CASSDFGQPQHF
d_call: NA; j_call: TRBJ2-7; v_call: TRBV6-6; clone_size: NA; cdr3_nt: TGTGCCAGCAGCTCACAGGGAACCTACGAGCAGTACTTC; cdr3_aa: CASSSQGTYEQYF
d_call: TRBD1; j_call: TRBJ1-3; v_call: TRBV9; clone_size: NA; cdr3_nt: TGTGCCAGCAGCTTAACCGGGACAGGGGGAAACACCATATATTTT; cdr3_aa: CASSLTGTGGNTIYF
d_call: TRBD2; j_call: TRBJ2-2; v_call: TRBV6-6; clone_size: NA; cdr3_nt: TGTGCCAGCAGTTACTCCGGGACTAGCGTTTCCGGGGAGCTGTTTTTT; cdr3_aa: CASSYSGTSVSGELFF
d_call: NA; j_call: TRBJ2-1; v_call: TRBV5-1; clone_size: NA; cdr3_nt: TGCGCCAGCAGCTTTACAGCGGTCTACAATGAGCAGTTCTTC; cdr3_aa: CASSFTAVYNEQFF
d_call: NA; j_call: TRBJ1-1; v_call: TRBV28; clone_size: few; cdr3_nt: TGTGCCAGCAGTTTATGGACAGGCGAGTCTGAAGCTTTCTTT; cdr3_aa: CASSLWTGESEAFF
d_call: TRBD1; j_call: TRBJ1-2; v_call: TRBV5-4; clone_size: few; cdr3_nt: TGTGCCAGCAGCTTGGGACAGGGCGTCTATGGCTACACCTTC; cdr3_aa: CASSLGQGVYGYTF
d_call: TRBD1; j_call: TRBJ1-5; v_call: TRBV7-9; clone_size: NA; cdr3_nt: TGTGCCAGCAGCTCCGACAGGGCGCCCGTCTCTCAGCCCCAGCATTTT; cdr3_aa: CASSSDRAPVSQPQHF
d_call: NA; j_call: TRBJ2-3; v_call: TRBV7-2; clone_size: NA; cdr3_nt: TGTGCCAGCAGCTTAAGCACCCTGCGAGTGGGGCTAAGCACAGATACGCAGTATTTT; cdr3_aa: CASSLSTLRVGLSTDTQYF
d_call: TRBD1; j_call: TRBJ1-5; v_call: TRBV6-7; clone_size: NA; cdr3_nt: TGTGCCAGCAGCCCTCCTCCTCTTGGGACAGAAGACAATCAGCCCCAGCATTTT; cdr3_aa: CASSPPPLGTEDNQPQHF
d_call: NA; j_call: TRBJ2-3; v_call: TRBV7-9; clone_size: NA; cdr3_nt: TGTGCCAGCCGGATGGGGGGTAGAGTAGATACGCAGTATTTT; cdr3_aa: CASRMGGRVDTQYF